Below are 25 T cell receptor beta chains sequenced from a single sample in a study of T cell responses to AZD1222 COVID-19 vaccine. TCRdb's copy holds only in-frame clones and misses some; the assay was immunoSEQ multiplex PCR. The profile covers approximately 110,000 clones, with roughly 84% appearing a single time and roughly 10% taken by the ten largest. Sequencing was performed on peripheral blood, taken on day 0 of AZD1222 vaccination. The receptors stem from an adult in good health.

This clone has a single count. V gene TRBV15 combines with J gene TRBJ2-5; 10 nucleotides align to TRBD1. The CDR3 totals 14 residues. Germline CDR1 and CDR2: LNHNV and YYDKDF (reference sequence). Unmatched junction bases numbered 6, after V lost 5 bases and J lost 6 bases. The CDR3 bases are TGTGCCACCAGCGGGCGGGACAGGGGAAAGACCCAGTACTTC. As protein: CATSGRDRGKTQYF.

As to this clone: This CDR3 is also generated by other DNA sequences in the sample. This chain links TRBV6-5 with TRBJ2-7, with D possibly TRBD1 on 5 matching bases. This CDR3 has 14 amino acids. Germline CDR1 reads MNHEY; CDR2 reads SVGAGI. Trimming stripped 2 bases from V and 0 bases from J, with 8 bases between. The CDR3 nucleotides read TGTGCCAGCAGTTACAGCAGGGACTCCTACGAGCAGTACTTC. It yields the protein CASSYSRDSYEQYF.

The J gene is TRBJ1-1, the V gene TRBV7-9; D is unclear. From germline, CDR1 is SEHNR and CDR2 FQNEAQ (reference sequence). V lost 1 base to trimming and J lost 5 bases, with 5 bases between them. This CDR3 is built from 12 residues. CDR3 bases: TGTGCCAGCAGCTTAGGGGAAACTGAAGCTTTCTTT. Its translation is CASSLGETEAFF.

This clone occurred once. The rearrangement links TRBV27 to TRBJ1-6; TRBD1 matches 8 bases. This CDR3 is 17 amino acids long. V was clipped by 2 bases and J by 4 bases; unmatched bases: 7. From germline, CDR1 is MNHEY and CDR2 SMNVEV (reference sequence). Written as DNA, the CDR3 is TGTGCCAGCAGTTTAAAGCAGGGGGCGATGTATAATTCACCCCTCCACTTT. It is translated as CASSLKQGAMYNSPLHF.

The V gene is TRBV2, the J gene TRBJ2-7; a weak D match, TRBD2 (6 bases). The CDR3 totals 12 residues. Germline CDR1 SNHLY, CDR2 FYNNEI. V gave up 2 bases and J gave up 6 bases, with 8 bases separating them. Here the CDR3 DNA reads TGTGCCAGCAGTGAAAGGGAGGTCGAGCAGTACTTC. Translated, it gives CASSEREVEQYF.

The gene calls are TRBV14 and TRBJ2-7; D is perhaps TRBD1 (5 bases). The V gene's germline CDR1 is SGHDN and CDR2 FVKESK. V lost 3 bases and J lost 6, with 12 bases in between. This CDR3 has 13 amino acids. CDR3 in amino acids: CASSQWQGTEQYF. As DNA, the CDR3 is TGTGCCAGCAGCCAGTGGCAGGGAACCGAGCAGTACTTC.

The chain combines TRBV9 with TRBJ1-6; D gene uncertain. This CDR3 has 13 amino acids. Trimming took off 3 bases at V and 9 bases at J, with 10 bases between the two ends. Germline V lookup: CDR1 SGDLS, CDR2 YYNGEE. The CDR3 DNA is TGTGCCAGCAGCGCGGACTTAACTTCACCCCTCCACTTT. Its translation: CASSADLTSPLHF.

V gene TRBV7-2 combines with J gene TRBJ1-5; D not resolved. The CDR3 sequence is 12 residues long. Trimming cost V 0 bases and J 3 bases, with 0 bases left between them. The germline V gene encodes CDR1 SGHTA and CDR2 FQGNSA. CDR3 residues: CASSLANQPQHF. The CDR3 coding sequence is TGTGCCAGCAGCTTAGCCAATCAGCCCCAGCATTTT.

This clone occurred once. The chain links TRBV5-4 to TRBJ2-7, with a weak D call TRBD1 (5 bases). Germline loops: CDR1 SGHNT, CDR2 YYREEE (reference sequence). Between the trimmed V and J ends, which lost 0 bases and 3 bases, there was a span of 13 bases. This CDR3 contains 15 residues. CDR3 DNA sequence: TGTGCCAGCAGCTTGGGGGGCGGAAGAGACTACGAGCAGTACTTC. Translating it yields CASSLGGGRDYEQYF. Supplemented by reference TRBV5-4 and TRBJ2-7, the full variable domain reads ETGVTQSPTHLIKTRGQQVTLRCSSQSGHNTVSWYQQALGQGPQFIFQYYREEENGRGNFPPRFSGLQFPNYSSELNVNALELDDSALYLCASSLGGGRDYEQYFGPGTRLTVT.

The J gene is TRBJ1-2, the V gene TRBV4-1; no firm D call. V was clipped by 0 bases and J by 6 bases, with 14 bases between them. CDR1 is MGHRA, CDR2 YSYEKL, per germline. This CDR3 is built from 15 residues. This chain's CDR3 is CASSQDPRPGDGYTF. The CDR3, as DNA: TGCGCCAGCAGCCAAGACCCCCGACCAGGCGATGGCTACACCTTC.

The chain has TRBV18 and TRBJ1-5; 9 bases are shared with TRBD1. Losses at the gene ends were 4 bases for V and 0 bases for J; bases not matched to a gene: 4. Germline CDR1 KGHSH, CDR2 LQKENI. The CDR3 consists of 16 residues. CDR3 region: CASSQQGAGSNQPQHF. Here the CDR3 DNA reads TGTGCCAGCTCACAACAGGGGGCCGGTAGCAATCAGCCCCAGCATTTT. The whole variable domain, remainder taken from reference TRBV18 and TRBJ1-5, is NAGVMQNPRHLVRRRGQEARLRCSPMKGHSHVYWYRQLPEEGLKFMVYLQKENIIDESGMPKERFSAEFPKEGPSILRIQQVVRGDSAAYFCASSQQGAGSNQPQHFGDGTRLSIL.

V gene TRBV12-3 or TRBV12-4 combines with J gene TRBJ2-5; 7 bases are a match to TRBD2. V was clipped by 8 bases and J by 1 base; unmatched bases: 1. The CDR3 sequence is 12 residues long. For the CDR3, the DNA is TGTGCCAGCGGGGGGGTCCAAGAGACCCAGTACTTC. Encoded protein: CASGGVQETQYF.

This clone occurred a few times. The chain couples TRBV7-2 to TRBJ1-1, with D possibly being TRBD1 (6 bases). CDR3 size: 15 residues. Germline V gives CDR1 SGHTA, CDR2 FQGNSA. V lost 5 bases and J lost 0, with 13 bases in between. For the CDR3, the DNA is TGTGCCAGCAGCGTGGACAGTGTAATGAACACTGAAGCTTTCTTT. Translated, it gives CASSVDSVMNTEAFF.

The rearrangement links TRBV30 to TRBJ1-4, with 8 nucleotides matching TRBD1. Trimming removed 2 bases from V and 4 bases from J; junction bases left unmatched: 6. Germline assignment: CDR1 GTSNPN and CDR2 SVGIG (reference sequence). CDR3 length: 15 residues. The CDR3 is CAWSIRQGINEKLFF. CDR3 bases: TGTGCCTGGAGTATCCGACAGGGGATTAATGAAAAACTGTTTTTT.

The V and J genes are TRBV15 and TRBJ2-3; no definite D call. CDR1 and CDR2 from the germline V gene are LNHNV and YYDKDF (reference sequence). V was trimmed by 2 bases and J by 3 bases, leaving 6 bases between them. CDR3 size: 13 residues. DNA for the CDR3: TGTGCCACCAGCAGACTACCTACAGATACGCAGTATTTT. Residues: CATSRLPTDTQYF. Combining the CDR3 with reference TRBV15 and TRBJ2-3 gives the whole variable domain DAMVIQNPRYQVTQFGKPVTLSCSQTLNHNVMYWYQQKSSQAPKLLFHYYDKDFNNEADTPDNFQSRRPNTSFCFLDIRSPGLGDTAMYLCATSRLPTDTQYFGPGTRLTVL.

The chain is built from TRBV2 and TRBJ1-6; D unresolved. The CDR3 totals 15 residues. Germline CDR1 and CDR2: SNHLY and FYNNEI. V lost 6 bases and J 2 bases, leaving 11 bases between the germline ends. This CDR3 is CASRPGDAYNSPLHF. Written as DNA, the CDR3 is TGTGCCAGCAGGCCCGGGGATGCCTATAATTCACCCCTCCACTTT. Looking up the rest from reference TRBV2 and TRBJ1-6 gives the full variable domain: EPEVTQTPSHQVTQMGQEVILRCVPISNHLYFYWYRQILGQKVEFLVSFYNNEISEKSEIFDDQFSVERPDGSNFTLKIRSTKLEDSAMYFCASRPGDAYNSPLHFGNGTRLTVT.

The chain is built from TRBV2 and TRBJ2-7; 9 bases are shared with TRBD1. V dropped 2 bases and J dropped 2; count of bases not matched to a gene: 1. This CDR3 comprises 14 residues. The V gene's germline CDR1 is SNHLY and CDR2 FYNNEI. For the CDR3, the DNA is TGTGCCAGCAGTGAAAACAGGGGGCCCTACGAGCAGTACTTC. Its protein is CASSENRGPYEQYF.

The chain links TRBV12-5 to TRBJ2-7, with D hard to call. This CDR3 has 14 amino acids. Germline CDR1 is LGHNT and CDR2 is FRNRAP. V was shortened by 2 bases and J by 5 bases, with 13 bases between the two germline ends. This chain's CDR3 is CASGLPLGFHEQYF. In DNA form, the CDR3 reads TGTGCTAGTGGTTTGCCCCTCGGGTTCCACGAGCAGTACTTC.

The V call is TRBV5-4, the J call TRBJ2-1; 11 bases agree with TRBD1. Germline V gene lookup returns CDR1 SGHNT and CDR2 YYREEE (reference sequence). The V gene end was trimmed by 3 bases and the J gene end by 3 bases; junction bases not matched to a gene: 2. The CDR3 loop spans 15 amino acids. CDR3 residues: CASSSGTGGYNEQFF. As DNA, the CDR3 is TGTGCCAGCAGCTCAGGGACAGGGGGCTACAATGAGCAGTTCTTC.

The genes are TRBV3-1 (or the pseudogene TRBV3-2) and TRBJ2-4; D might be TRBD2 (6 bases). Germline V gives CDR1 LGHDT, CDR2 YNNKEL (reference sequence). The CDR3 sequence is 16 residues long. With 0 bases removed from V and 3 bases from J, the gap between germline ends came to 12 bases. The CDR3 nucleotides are TGTGCCAGCAGCCAAGAGAACACCGGGAGCAAAAACATTCAGTACTTC. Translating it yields CASSQENTGSKNIQYF.

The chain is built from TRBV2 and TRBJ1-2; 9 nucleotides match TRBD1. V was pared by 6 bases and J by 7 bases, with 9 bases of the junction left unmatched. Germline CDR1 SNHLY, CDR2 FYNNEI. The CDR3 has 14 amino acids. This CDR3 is CASSQPGQGSGYTF. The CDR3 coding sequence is TGTGCCAGCAGCCAACCGGGACAGGGTAGTGGCTACACCTTC.

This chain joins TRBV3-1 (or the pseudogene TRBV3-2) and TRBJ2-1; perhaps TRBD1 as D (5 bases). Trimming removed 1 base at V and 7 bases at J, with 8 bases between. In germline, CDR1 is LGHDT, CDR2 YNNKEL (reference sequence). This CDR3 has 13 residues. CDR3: CASSQVGRNEQFF. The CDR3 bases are TGTGCCAGCAGCCAAGTGGGGCGGAATGAGCAGTTCTTC.

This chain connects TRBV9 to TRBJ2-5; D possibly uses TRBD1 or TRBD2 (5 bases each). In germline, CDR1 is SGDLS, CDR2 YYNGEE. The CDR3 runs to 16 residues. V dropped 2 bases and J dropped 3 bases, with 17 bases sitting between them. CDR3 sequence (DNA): TGTGCCAGCAGCGTGTGGCCCCGGGAAGGGGAAGAGACCCAGTACTTC. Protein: CASSVWPREGEETQYF.

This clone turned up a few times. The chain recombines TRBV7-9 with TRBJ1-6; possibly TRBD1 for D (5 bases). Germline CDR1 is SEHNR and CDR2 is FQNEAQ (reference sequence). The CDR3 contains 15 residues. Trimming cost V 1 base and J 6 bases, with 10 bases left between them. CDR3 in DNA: TGTGCCAGCAGCTTAGATGGCAGGGCTAATTCACCCCTCCACTTT. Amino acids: CASSLDGRANSPLHF. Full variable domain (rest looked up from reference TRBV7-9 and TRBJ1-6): DTGVSQNPRHKITKRGQNVTFRCDPISEHNRLYWYRQTLGQGPEFLTYFQNEAQLEKSRLLSDRFSAERPKGSFSTLEIQRTEQGDSAMYLCASSLDGRANSPLHFGNGTRLTVT.

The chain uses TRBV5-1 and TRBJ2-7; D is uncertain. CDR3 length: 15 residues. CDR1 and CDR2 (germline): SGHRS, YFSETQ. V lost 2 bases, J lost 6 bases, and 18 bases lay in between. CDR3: CASSFKIGSVAEQYF. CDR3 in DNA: TGCGCCAGCAGCTTTAAGATCGGCTCGGTGGCCGAGCAGTACTTC.